One and the same sample provided the 32 T cell receptor beta chains below, sequenced in a study of cytomegalovirus exposure and HLA in healthy donors. The PCR contained 60 Vbeta and 13 Jbeta primers. Here immunoSEQ multiplex PCR was the method, and the copy in TCRdb shows in-frame clones only, minus some. Of about 150,000 clones in the sample, roughly 80% are singletons; the top ten hold about 13%. The specimen sequenced was PBMCs. The receptors were sampled from a man between 40 and 49 years old in good health and CMV-seropositive.

V gene TRBV4-3 combines with J gene TRBJ1-1; D unresolved. Trimming removed 0 bases from V and 0 bases from J, with 8 bases in between. CDR3 length equals 15 residues. Per germline, CDR1 LGHNA and CDR2 YSLEER. The CDR3 bases are TGCGCCAGCAGCCAAGAATGGGCTTTGAACACTGAAGCTTTCTTT. It translates to CASSQEWALNTEAFF.

The table lists this clone with a few counts. Other DNA variants within this sample encode the same CDR3. This chain links TRBV4-3 with TRBJ2-1; 10 nucleotides align to TRBD2. The CDR3 is 17 residues long. Germline V CDR1 and CDR2: LGHNA, YSLEER. Trimming cost V 5 bases and J 0 bases; bases outside gene matches: 7. The CDR3 DNA follows: TGCGCCAGCAGCACGGGACTAGCGACTAGCTCCTACAATGAGCAGTTCTTC. Protein sequence: CASSTGLATSSYNEQFF.

The V call is TRBV5-1, the J call TRBJ2-5; perhaps TRBD1 as D (6 bases). This CDR3 has 15 amino acids. Per germline, CDR1 SGHRS and CDR2 YFSETQ. The V end was cut by 0 bases, the J end by 5 bases, with 14 bases between. The chain's CDR3 is CASSLAQGRVETQYF. The CDR3 DNA sequence: TGCGCCAGCAGCTTGGCACAGGGACGTGTGGAGACCCAGTACTTC.

This clone appeared a few times. The chain employs TRBV29-1 and TRBJ1-4; unclear D gene. V shed 2 bases and J shed 5 bases, with 21 bases lying between them. CDR1 SQVTM and CDR2 ANQGSEA come from the germline V gene. The CDR3 consists of 17 residues. In nucleotides, the CDR3 is TGCAGCGTTGAAATTTCGGGTAGAGGTAGCCCAAATGAAAAACTGTTTTTT. This sequence encodes CSVEISGRGSPNEKLFF. The full variable domain, its missing parts supplied by reference TRBV29-1 and TRBJ1-4, is SAVISQKPSRDICQRGTSLTIQCQVDSQVTMMFWYRQQPGQSLTLIATANQGSEATYESGFVIDKFPISRPNLTFSTLTVSNMSPEDSSIYLCSVEISGRGSPNEKLFFGSGTQLSVL.

This clone was seen only once. The chain recombines TRBV11-1 with TRBJ1-1, with D possibly matching TRBD1 (5 bases). This CDR3 is 12 amino acids long. Germline CDR1 SGHAT, CDR2 FQDESV (reference sequence). V lost 8 bases and J 0 bases, leaving 7 bases between the germline ends. DNA for the CDR3: TGTGCCAGCGGGGACTTGAACACTGAAGCTTTCTTT. As protein: CASGDLNTEAFF.

The gene calls are TRBV15 and TRBJ1-2, with D perhaps matching TRBD1 (6 bases). Germline values: CDR1 LNHNV, CDR2 YYDKDF (reference sequence). CDR3 length equals 13 residues. Trimming stripped 1 base from V and 7 bases from J, with 10 bases between. The CDR3 spells CATSRVPTGGYTF. The CDR3 nucleotides read TGTGCCACCAGCAGAGTTCCGACAGGTGGCTACACCTTC.

This chain connects TRBV4-3 to TRBJ2-5, with 7 bases lining up with TRBD2. With 1 base clipped from V and 4 bases from J, the junction kept 0 bases outside the gene matches. Germline values: CDR1 LGHNA, CDR2 YSLEER. The CDR3 is 13 residues long. The CDR3 bases are TGCGCCAGCAGCCAAGGGGGGGGAGAGACCCAGTACTTC. It translates to CASSQGGGETQYF.

This chain connects TRBV9 to TRBJ2-7; 9 positions match TRBD2. The trim removed 0 bases at V and 2 bases at J, leaving 3 bases unmatched. The CDR3 is 15 amino acids. Germline V gene sequence: CDR1 SGDLS, CDR2 YYNGEE. Written as DNA, the CDR3 is TGTGCCAGCAGCGTAGCTGGGACTAGCCCCTACGAGCAGTACTTC. Residues: CASSVAGTSPYEQYF. Full variable domain (missing parts from reference TRBV9 and TRBJ2-7): DSGVTQTPKHLITATGQRVTLRCSPRSGDLSVYWYQQSLDQGLQFLIQYYNGEERAKGNILERFSAQQFPDLHSELNLSSLELGDSALYFCASSVAGTSPYEQYFGPGTRLTVT.

This clone was picked up one time. J is TRBJ2-5 and V is TRBV7-7, with a possible D match to TRBD2 (6 bases). V lost 4 bases, J lost 5 bases, and 17 bases lay in between. Germline V gene data show CDR1 as SSHAT and CDR2 as FNYEAQ (reference sequence). The CDR3 contains 15 residues. The CDR3 region has the DNA TGTGCCAGCAGCTCCGAGACGGGAGTGGGGGAGACCCAGTACTTC. Translation: CASSSETGVGETQYF.

The genes are TRBV4-2 and TRBJ1-2; the match to TRBD1 covers 8 bases. Losses at the gene ends were 1 base for V and 6 bases for J; bases not matched to a gene: 7. The germline gives CDR1 LGHNA, CDR2 YNFKEQ. The CDR3 runs to 15 residues. DNA of the CDR3: TGTGCCAGCAGCCAAGTGCAGGACAGGGACCATGGCTACACCTTC. It specifies CASSQVQDRDHGYTF.

CDR3 in DNA: TGTGCTAGTGGTCGACTAGCGGAGAACACCGGGGAGCTGTTTTTT. This codes for CASGRLAENTGELFF. This rearrangement joins TRBV12-5 to TRBJ2-2; 9 bases match TRBD2. The V and J ends lost 5 bases and 1 base, in that order; junction bases with no gene match: 2. Germline V gives CDR1 LGHNT, CDR2 FRNRAP. The CDR3 sequence is 15 residues long. The full variable domain, in which reference TRBV12-5 and TRBJ2-2 provide the parts outside the CDR3, is DARVTQTPRHKVTEMGQEVTMRCQPILGHNTVFWYRQTMMQGLELLAYFRNRAPLDDSGMPKDRFSAEMPDATLATLKIQPSEPRDSAVYFCASGRLAENTGELFFGEGSRLTVL.

The V and J genes are TRBV9 and TRBJ2-2, with 11 bases that match TRBD2. There are 17 residues in the CDR3. The germline gives CDR1 SGDLS, CDR2 YYNGEE. The junction had 11 bases not matched to a gene; V was cut back by 4 bases and J by 6 bases. The DNA for the CDR3 is TGTGCCAGCAGCCCGGCTAGCGGGAGGTCTATGGCCGGGGAGCTGTTTTTT. This translates into CASSPASGRSMAGELFF.

The V gene is TRBV7-9, the J gene TRBJ1-3; D perhaps matches TRBD1 (5 bases). The germline V and J ends were trimmed by 5 bases and 6 bases, with 14 bases remaining between them. From germline, CDR1 is SEHNR and CDR2 FQNEAQ (reference sequence). The CDR3 sequence is 14 residues long. CDR3: CASSRPGRENTIYF. The CDR3 DNA is TGTGCCAGCAGCCGCCCCGGCAGGGAAAACACCATATATTTT.

The V call is TRBV29-1, the J call TRBJ2-2; 13 bases match TRBD2. V lost 7 bases and J lost 4; bases outside the gene matches: 12. Germline V CDR1 and CDR2: SQVTM, ANQGSEA. The CDR3 spans 17 residues. The CDR3 loop is CSAELAGGGSGTGELFF. CDR3 DNA: TGCAGCGCAGAACTAGCGGGAGGGGGGTCGGGCACCGGGGAGCTGTTTTTT.

This clone was observed once. V and J are TRBV30 and TRBJ1-6, with TRBD1 matching over 9 bases. CDR1 is GTSNPN and CDR2 is SVGIG in the germline V gene (reference sequence). With 5 bases clipped from V and 9 bases from J, the junction kept 8 bases outside the gene matches. The CDR3 consists of 14 residues. The CDR3 bases are TGTGCCTGGGGGTTAGGACAGGGGAGTTCACCCCTCCACTTT. Protein sequence: CAWGLGQGSSPLHF.

The chain is built from TRBV11-2 and TRBJ2-7; D remains unclear. CDR3 length: 13 residues. The germline gives CDR1 SGHAT, CDR2 FQNNGV. V was pared by 4 bases and J by 6 bases, with 13 bases between. The chain's CDR3 is CASSSQMEREQYF. In nucleotides, the CDR3 is TGTGCCAGCAGCTCCCAGATGGAGCGCGAGCAGTACTTC.

About this clone: One junction end disagrees with the germline gene, perhaps due to a read error. The genes are TRBV7-9 and TRBJ2-2; 7 bases are a match to TRBD2. The CDR3 consists of 14 residues. The germline gives CDR1 SEHNR, CDR2 FQNEAQ (reference sequence). DNA of the CDR3: TGTTCCAGCAGCTCCGGGGGGACTGGCGGGGAGCTGTTTTTT. Translation: CSSSSGGTGGELFF.

This rearrangement joins TRBV9 to TRBJ2-7; 9 positions match TRBD2. V shed 2 bases, J shed 3 bases, and the junction held 6 bases outside the gene matches. Germline V CDR1 and CDR2: SGDLS, YYNGEE. The CDR3 length is 15 residues. The CDR3 nucleotides read TGTGCCAGCAGCGTTCGACTAGCGGCTTTCTACGAGCAGTACTTC. It encodes CASSVRLAAFYEQYF.

Concerning this clone: One end of the junction is discordant with germline, which a read error may explain. The chain recombines TRBV7-9 with TRBJ1-5; tentatively, D is TRBD1 (6 bases). The CDR3 consists of 12 residues. Germline V gene data show CDR1 as SEHNR and CDR2 as FQNEAQ (reference sequence). The CDR3 DNA is TGTTCCAGCAGCTTAAGGGGGCAGCCCCAGCATTTT. This gives the protein CSSSLRGQPQHF.

The chain uses TRBV7-9 and TRBJ1-4; 7 positions agree with TRBD1. The CDR3 totals 14 residues. V trimming: 5 bases; J trimming: 9 bases; junction bases outside the gene matches: 9. Germline V gene lookup returns CDR1 SEHNR and CDR2 FQNEAQ (reference sequence). CDR3 loop: CASSPAGGSQKLFF. Here the CDR3 DNA reads TGTGCCAGCAGCCCAGCAGGGGGATCCCAAAAACTGTTTTTT.

The chain carries TRBV19 and TRBJ1-4, with TRBD1 matching over 7 bases. Per the germline V gene, CDR1 is LNHDA and CDR2 is SQIVND (reference sequence). There are 14 residues in the CDR3. The junction had 7 bases not matched to a gene; V was cut back by 1 base and J by 11 bases. The CDR3 DNA sequence: TGTGCCAGTAGTATAGGGACAGGTCTCTCTAAACTGTTTTTT. Its translation: CASSIGTGLSKLFF.

V gene TRBV5-1 combines with J gene TRBJ2-5, with a weak D call TRBD2 (6 bases). Between the trimmed V and J ends, which lost 2 bases and 3 bases, there was a span of 8 bases. The CDR3 covers 13 residues. The germline gives CDR1 SGHRS, CDR2 YFSETQ. The CDR3 nucleotides are TGCGCCAGCAGCTTCCCGGGGGAAGAGACCCAGTACTTC. It is translated as CASSFPGEETQYF.

The V and J genes are TRBV6-6 and TRBJ2-7, with D unresolved. Germline V gene data show CDR1 as MNHNY and CDR2 as SVGAGI (reference sequence). The CDR3 has 12 amino acids. V was cut by 11 bases and J by 4 bases, with 15 bases left in between. The CDR3 sequence is CASSAARYEQYF. CDR3 bases: TGTGCCTCCTCGGCGGCAAGGTACGAGCAGTACTTC.

This chain links TRBV13 with TRBJ1-1; D not certain. CDR1 is PRHDT and CDR2 is FYEKMQ in the germline V gene (reference sequence). V shed 1 base and J shed 0 bases, with 12 bases lying between them. The CDR3 is 16 residues long. CDR3 nucleotides: TGTGCCAGCAGCTTAGCGCAGGACTGGATGAACACTGAAGCTTTCTTT. This translates into CASSLAQDWMNTEAFF.

This clone came up a few times. The chain's CDR3 is CASRQLPGQGAIYF. DNA for the CDR3: TGCGCCAGCAGACAATTACCGGGACAGGGGGCGATCTACTTC. V is TRBV5-1 and J is TRBJ2-7, with 12 bases lining up with TRBD1. The CDR3 sequence is 14 residues long. The germline V gene has CDR1 SGHRS and CDR2 YFSETQ. Trimming cost V 5 bases and J 13 bases; bases outside gene matches: 13.

This clone was seen just once. This rearrangement joins TRBV1 to TRBJ2-1; the DNA was not used to check the table's D call, TRBD2. TRBV1 is given as a pseudogene. This CDR3 contains 15 residues. CDR3 coding DNA: TGCACCAGTCGGCTAGCGGGAGATTCGCACAATGAGCAGTTCTTC. Translating gives CTSRLAGDSHNEQFF.

V usage is TRBV6-1 and J usage is TRBJ1-2; 7 bases match TRBD1. CDR1 is MNHNS and CDR2 is SASEGT in the germline V gene. The CDR3 loop spans 15 amino acids. The trim removed 3 bases at V and 4 bases at J, leaving 8 bases unmatched. For the CDR3, the DNA is TGTGCCAGCAGTGATAGAGGACAGGTCTCCTATGGCTACACCTTC. This translates into CASSDRGQVSYGYTF.

The rearrangement uses TRBV6-5 and TRBJ2-2; 8 bases line up with TRBD1. Germline values: CDR1 MNHEY, CDR2 SVGAGI. Trimming cost V 6 bases and J 6 bases; bases outside gene matches: 3. The CDR3 loop spans 13 amino acids. As DNA, the CDR3 is TGTGCCAGCAGCCGACAGGGGTCCGGGGAGCTGTTTTTT. Translating gives CASSRQGSGELFF.

This rearrangement joins TRBV18 to TRBJ1-2; 10 nucleotides agree with TRBD1. Germline loops: CDR1 KGHSH, CDR2 LQKENI. This CDR3 region has 14 residues. Germline trimming cut 6 bases from V and 6 bases from J; bases unmatched to any gene: 7. The DNA for the CDR3 is TGTGCCAGCTCTCTCCAGGACAGGGGGAATGGCTACACCTTC. It specifies CASSLQDRGNGYTF.

This chain uses TRBV5-4 with TRBJ2-1; 7 bases agree with TRBD2. Unmatched junction bases numbered 13, after V lost 7 bases and J lost 0 bases. This CDR3 comprises 17 residues. Germline lookup yields CDR1 SGHNT and CDR2 YYREEE (reference sequence). CDR3 sequence reads: CASRIWGGEISYNEQFF. The DNA of the CDR3 is TGTGCCAGCCGAATCTGGGGGGGGGAGATCTCCTACAATGAGCAGTTCTTC.

The table lists this clone with a few counts. The chain combines TRBV10-2 with TRBJ1-2, with 9 bases fitting TRBD1. Trimming cost V 7 bases and J 4 bases; bases outside gene matches: 4. This CDR3 comprises 13 residues. The germline V gene has CDR1 WSHSY and CDR2 SAAADI. The CDR3 protein is CASNADRGYGYTF. The CDR3 DNA follows: TGCGCCAGCAATGCGGACAGGGGCTATGGCTACACCTTC.

In DNA form, the CDR3 reads TGCGCCAGCAGCCATCTCAGACGGAGGGGAGAGACCCAGTACTTC. It yields the protein CASSHLRRRGETQYF. The rearrangement links TRBV4-1 to TRBJ2-5, with D possibly being TRBD2 (6 bases). Germline V gene lookup returns CDR1 MGHRA and CDR2 YSYEKL. This CDR3 comprises 15 residues. Trimming took off 3 bases at V and 4 bases at J, with 15 bases between the two ends.